Presented here are 5 T cell receptor beta chains from one specimen sequenced in a study of CD8+ T cells in alopecia areata. The authors extracted RNA and reverse transcribed it into cDNA as the sequencing template. Data came from immunoSEQ multiplex PCR; TCRdb stores just in-frame clones and leaves some out. Altogether 290,000 or so clones were found in the sample, and no singletons occur. The authors sorted pooled cutaneous lymph node cells using CD4, CD8alpha, NKG2D, NKG2ACE and other markers. The sequenced material came from CD4+ T cells sorted from a lymph node. These receptors were obtained from a C3H/HeJ mouse with alopecia areata. Strain haplotype at MHC: H2-k.

To note about this clone: With a much larger clone just one base away, this may be a read error. Gene names and germline refer to mouse. The CDR3 extends 4 residues past the end of the read, so its final part is completed from the germline J gene. Other DNA sequences of this sample code for an identical CDR3. This rearrangement joins TRBV13-3 to TRBJ2-7; 10 nucleotides line up with TRBD1. The CDR3 sequence is 12 residues long. Germline V gene data show CDR1 as NNHDY and CDR2 as SYVADS. The CDR3 bases that were read are TGTGCCAGCAGGGACAGGGGGTAT. Residues: CASRDRGY. The entire CDR3 is CASRDRGYEQYF.

The sample holds a few counts of this clone. Germline and genes here are mouse. The read ends 4 residues early relative to the CDR3; the germline J gene fills the gap. This sample also contains other DNA sequences that code for the same CDR3. The chain links TRBV19 to TRBJ1-1; a possible D gene is TRBD1 (6 bases). From germline, CDR1 is FNHDT and CDR2 SITEND (reference sequence). The CDR3 sequence is 12 residues long. The sequenced CDR3 bases are TGTGCCAGCAGCCCTCAGGGGACA. Translated, it gives CASSPQGT. The entire CDR3 protein is CASSPQGTEVFF.

This clone was recorded a few times. Mouse gene names apply. The read stops 4 residues short of the end of the CDR3; the missing end is completed from the germline J gene. The chain has TRBV1 and TRBJ2-3; 8 positions match TRBD1. With V trimmed by 4 bases and J by 4 bases, 1 base remained unmatched. Germline V lookup: CDR1 NSQYPW, CDR2 LRSPGD (reference sequence). This CDR3 spans 13 amino acids. CDR3 bases read: TGCACCTGCAGTGGCAGGGGGCCAGAA. This translates into CTCSGRGPE. The entire CDR3 is CTCSGRGPETLYF.

This clone was detected a few times. Genes here carry mouse names. The read ends 4 residues before the CDR3 terminus; that terminus is restored from the germline J gene. The chain is built from TRBV5 and TRBJ2-1, with 11 bases aligning to TRBD2. The V segment lost 4 bases and the J segment 6 bases; nucleotides outside the gene matches: 5. The germline gives CDR1 LGHNA, CDR2 YNLKQL (reference sequence). CDR3 length: 15 amino acids. The DNA read from the CDR3 is TGTGCCAGCAGCCCGGACTGGGGGGAGGGTGCT. Protein: CASSPDWGEGA. From start to end, the CDR3 is CASSPDWGEGAEQFF.

This clone was seen only a few times. Gene names and germline match the mouse. The CDR3 end lies 4 residues beyond the end of the read and is filled in from the germline J gene. The rearrangement uses TRBV13-2 and TRBJ2-2, with TRBD1 as a possible D gene (5 bases). This CDR3 is built from 14 residues. V lost 2 bases and J lost 1, with 6 bases in between. In germline, CDR1 is NNHNN, CDR2 SYGAGS (reference sequence). Incomplete CDR3 DNA: TGTGCCAGCGGTGAAGGGGTAAACACCGGG. Its protein is CASGEGVNTG. The whole CDR3 reads CASGEGVNTGQLYF.